This T cell receptor beta chain comes out of a study of T cell repertoires in aging, cancer and after chemotherapy. The template was genomic DNA from peripheral blood, not RNA. Germline assignment: CDR1 SQVTM and CDR2 ANQGSEA. The CDR3 loop spans 11 amino acids. Trimming removed 7 bases from V and 0 bases from J, with 5 bases in between. By share, this clonotype ranks as medium-sized (0.01 to 0.1%). Rearranged V-D-J TRB sequences were amplified with a mixed TRB-A/B primer pool. TCRdb fed the multiplex PCR reads into MiXCR, producing one record per CDR3 protein. The sample gives around 9,600 distinct CDR3 sequences, just under 40% of which show up once; 3.5% is in the top ten.

Sequencing was done on a sample of blood. This TCR derives from a human donor in good health. This chain links TRBV29-1 with TRBJ2-3; unclear D gene. DNA for the CDR3: TGCAGCGCAGCAAGCACAGATACGCAGTATTTT. The encoded protein is CSAASTDTQYF.